The 17 T cell receptor beta chains listed next were all sequenced from one sample in a study of blood T cell repertoires in COVID-19. Only in-frame clones appear in the TCRdb table, and some are missing; sequencing was by immunoSEQ multiplex PCR. The sample includes tens of thousands of clones, approximately 88% of them seen just once. Sequencing was carried out using peripheral blood. The origin of the receptors is a man between 60 and 75 years old with COVID-19, enrolled during active disease.

The chain links TRBV19 to TRBJ2-7, with 8 bases lining up with TRBD1. The CDR3 sequence is 13 residues long. CDR1 is LNHDA, CDR2 SQIVND, per germline (reference sequence). V shed 4 bases and J 4 bases; nucleotides not matched to a gene: 3. CDR3 sequence reads: CASSRGQGYEQYF. CDR3 bases: TGTGCCAGTAGTAGAGGACAGGGATACGAGCAGTACTTC.

This chain joins TRBV5-1 and TRBJ2-5, with TRBD1 matching over 9 bases. Germline assignment: CDR1 SGHRS and CDR2 YFSETQ. This CDR3 has 15 residues. V lost 4 bases, J lost 7 bases, and 11 bases stayed unmatched. CDR3 amino acids: CASSTRTGDFSTQYF. CDR3 in DNA: TGCGCCAGCAGCACTAGGACAGGGGACTTTTCGACCCAGTACTTC.

The chain uses TRBV6-6 and TRBJ1-3; TRBD1 matches 9 bases. Germline CDR1 is MNHNY and CDR2 is SVGAGI (reference sequence). V trimming: 4 bases; J trimming: 0 bases; junction bases outside the gene matches: 4. The CDR3 is 16 amino acids. CDR3 coding DNA: TGTGCCAGCAGTTGGGACAGGGCCTTCTCTGGAAACACCATATATTTT. This codes for CASSWDRAFSGNTIYF.

The rearrangement uses TRBV3-1 (or the pseudogene TRBV3-2) and TRBJ1-1, with D maybe TRBD1 (5 bases). Trimming took 4 bases from V and 6 from J, leaving 15 bases between them. Germline CDR1 reads LGHDT; CDR2 reads YNNKEL (reference sequence). This CDR3 has 14 residues. The CDR3 loop reads CASSPQPGGAEAFF. CDR3 coding DNA: TGTGCCAGCAGCCCCCAGCCGGGGGGAGCTGAAGCTTTCTTT.

This chain connects TRBV9 to TRBJ2-2; TRBD1 might be the D (6 bases). V was cut by 3 bases and J by 2 bases, with 8 bases left in between. CDR1 is SGDLS and CDR2 is YYNGEE in the germline V gene. The CDR3 is 14 residues long. CDR3 region: CASSARGNTGELFF. In DNA form, the CDR3 reads TGTGCCAGCAGCGCCAGGGGAAACACCGGGGAGCTGTTTTTT.

The chain couples TRBV19 to TRBJ2-2, with TRBD1 identical over 8 bases. The CDR3 is made up of 13 amino acids. Germline V lookup: CDR1 LNHDA, CDR2 SQIVND (reference sequence). Losses at the gene ends were 9 bases for V and 1 base for J; bases not matched to a gene: 1. The CDR3 nucleotides are TGTGCCAGCGGACAGGGGAACACCGGGGAGCTGTTTTTT. This gives the protein CASGQGNTGELFF.

The chain carries TRBV30 and TRBJ1-6, with 7 bases lining up with TRBD1. This CDR3 has 15 amino acids. CDR1 and CDR2 from the germline V gene are GTSNPN and SVGIG (reference sequence). V shed 5 bases, J shed 7 bases, and the junction held 11 bases outside the gene matches. The CDR3 is CAWSFPGTENSPLHF. For the CDR3, the DNA is TGTGCCTGGTCTTTTCCCGGGACAGAGAATTCACCCCTCCACTTT.

V is TRBV10-3 and J is TRBJ1-6, with TRBD1 matching over 10 bases. This CDR3 comprises 15 residues. The V gene's germline CDR1 is ENHRY and CDR2 SYGVKD. The ends lost 2 bases at V and 8 bases at J; junction bases unmatched: 3. The CDR3: CAISEPDRGDSPLHF. CDR3 coding DNA: TGTGCCATCAGTGAGCCGGACAGGGGGGATTCACCCCTCCACTTT.

The genes are TRBV11-2 and TRBJ2-3; no clear D gene. The CDR3 totals 14 residues. Germline V gives CDR1 SGHAT, CDR2 FQNNGV. Trimming pared 0 bases from V and 4 bases from J, leaving 8 bases between. CDR3: CASSLDPGSDTQYF. For the CDR3, the DNA is TGTGCCAGCAGCTTAGATCCAGGATCAGATACGCAGTATTTT.

J is TRBJ2-5 and V is TRBV6-5; 7 nucleotides match TRBD1. From germline, CDR1 is MNHEY and CDR2 SVGAGI. Trimming at V came to 5 bases and at J to 2 bases, leaving 8 bases not matched to a gene. The CDR3 consists of 15 residues. CDR3 loop: CASSPQARGQETQYF. In DNA form, the CDR3 reads TGTGCCAGCAGTCCTCAGGCCAGGGGGCAAGAGACCCAGTACTTC.

This rearrangement joins TRBV27 to TRBJ2-3, with 7 bases fitting TRBD2. The CDR3 contains 15 residues. V trimming: 3 bases; J trimming: 5 bases; junction bases outside the gene matches: 8. Germline CDR1 MNHEY, CDR2 SMNVEV (reference sequence). The DNA of the CDR3 is TGTGCCAGCAGTTTTAGCCCGGGGGGAAGAGATACGCAGTATTTT. The encoded protein is CASSFSPGGRDTQYF.

The J gene is TRBJ2-7, the V gene TRBV10-3; 13 bases match TRBD2. Germline CDR1 reads ENHRY; CDR2 reads SYGVKD. V dropped 7 bases and J dropped 7; count of bases not matched to a gene: 13. The CDR3 length is 16 residues. CDR3 bases: TGTGCCATCATGACCCCTACTAGCGGGAGGGATGGGGAGCAGTACTTC. Residues: CAIMTPTSGRDGEQYF.

The rearrangement joins TRBV19 to TRBJ2-5, with TRBD2 matching 8 bases. V was clipped by 0 bases and J by 5 bases; unmatched bases: 8. In germline, CDR1 is LNHDA, CDR2 SQIVND (reference sequence). The CDR3 contains 16 residues. This chain's CDR3 is CASSIERGVLGETQYF. The DNA for the CDR3 is TGTGCCAGTAGTATAGAGCGGGGGGTATTAGGGGAGACCCAGTACTTC.

This chain joins TRBV6-7 and TRBJ2-5, with 7 bases aligning to TRBD1. TRBV6-7 is an ORF for which the function is uncertain. This CDR3 has 14 amino acids. With V trimmed by 2 bases and J by 5 bases, 5 bases remained unmatched. The CDR3 region has the DNA TGTGCCAGCAGTTACCTTGACAGGGTTGAGACCCAGTACTTC. It specifies CASSYLDRVETQYF.

V is TRBV6-1 and J is TRBJ2-1; no firm D call. With 3 bases removed from V and 12 bases from J, the gap between germline ends came to 15 bases. Germline CDR1 MNHNS, CDR2 SASEGT. The CDR3 runs to 13 residues. The CDR3 reads CASSEMSAGWQFF. As DNA, the CDR3 is TGTGCCAGCAGTGAGATGAGCGCCGGGTGGCAGTTCTTC.

The chain employs TRBV24-1 and TRBJ1-1; D unresolved. Germline CDR1 and CDR2: KGHDR and SFDVKD. V lost 2 bases and J 0 bases, leaving 3 bases between the germline ends. This CDR3 has 13 residues. For the CDR3, the DNA is TGTGCCACCAGTGATTACATGAACACTGAAGCTTTCTTT. It yields the protein CATSDYMNTEAFF.

The chain couples TRBV11-2 to TRBJ2-1, with D possibly TRBD2 on 6 matching bases. Germline loops: CDR1 SGHAT, CDR2 FQNNGV. Trimming took off 5 bases at V and 9 bases at J, with 14 bases between the two ends. CDR3 length: 13 amino acids. CDR3 amino acids: CASSRSSEGEQFF. In nucleotides, the CDR3 is TGTGCCAGCAGCAGATCTAGCGAGGGTGAGCAGTTCTTC.